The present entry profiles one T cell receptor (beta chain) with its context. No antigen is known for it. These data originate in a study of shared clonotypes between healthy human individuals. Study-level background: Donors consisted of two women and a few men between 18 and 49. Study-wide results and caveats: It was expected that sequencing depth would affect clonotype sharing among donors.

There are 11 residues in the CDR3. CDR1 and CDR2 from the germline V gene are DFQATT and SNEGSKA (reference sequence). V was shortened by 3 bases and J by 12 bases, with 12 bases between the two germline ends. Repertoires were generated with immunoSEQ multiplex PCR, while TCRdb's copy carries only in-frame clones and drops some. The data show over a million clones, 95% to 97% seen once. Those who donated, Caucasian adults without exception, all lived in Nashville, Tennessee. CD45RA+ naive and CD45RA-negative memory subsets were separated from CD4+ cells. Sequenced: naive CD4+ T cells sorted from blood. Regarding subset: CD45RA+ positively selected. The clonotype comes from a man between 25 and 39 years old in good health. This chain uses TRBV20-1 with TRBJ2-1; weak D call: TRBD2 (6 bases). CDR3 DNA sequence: TGCAGTGCTAGGCCCGGGAGTTCGCAGTTCTTC. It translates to CSARPGSSQFF.